The rows below give T cell receptor beta chains drawn from one sample of a study of blood T cell repertoires in COVID-19. Produced via immunoSEQ multiplex PCR; TCRdb's table is partial and in-frame only. The top ten hold 8% to 9.5% of the sample, which has about 160,000 clones, around three quarters seen once. Sequences were obtained from peripheral blood. These receptors all stem from a man aged 55 to 69 with acute or convalescent COVID-19. The CDR3 runs from the conserved cysteine through the conserved F or W. A D gene is named only where the DNA matches it firmly. Where a row states a size, it is once, few, many or the class of an expanded clone; other rows omit it.

V gene,J gene,D gene,clone size,CDR3 protein,CDR3 DNA
TRBV12-3/TRBV12-4,TRBJ1-2,.,.,CASTKGGYGGYTF,TGTGCCAGCACCAAAGGAGGGTACGGTGGCTACACCTTC
TRBV5-4,TRBJ2-1,.,.,CASSLEGAGEQFF,TGTGCCAGCAGCTTGGAAGGGGCTGGTGAGCAGTTCTTC
TRBV25-1,TRBJ2-4,.,.,CASSGQQNLAKNIQYF,TGTGCCAGCAGTGGACAGCAAAATCTAGCCAAAAACATTCAGTACTTC
TRBV12-3/TRBV12-4,TRBJ1-1,.,.,CASSFAQGWGPIF,TGTGCCAGCAGTTTCGCCCAGGGCTGGGGTCCCATCTTT
TRBV4-1,TRBJ2-5,TRBD2,.,CASSPMTSGGTQETQYF,TGCGCCAGCAGCCCGATGACTAGCGGGGGGACACAAGAGACCCAGTACTTC
TRBV6-5,TRBJ2-3,.,.,CASSYYQDGTDTQYF,TGTGCCAGCAGTTACTACCAGGATGGGACAGATACGCAGTATTTT
TRBV19,TRBJ2-3,.,.,CASSTGARGVDTQYF,TGTGCCAGTAGTACAGGGGCACGAGGGGTAGATACGCAGTATTTT
TRBV4-1,TRBJ2-1,TRBD2,.,CASSRTSGGSYNEQFF,TGCGCCAGCAGCCGAACTAGCGGGGGGTCCTACAATGAGCAGTTCTTC
TRBV30,TRBJ2-3,TRBD2,few,CAWSVNGGVDTQYF,TGTGCCTGGAGTGTAAACGGGGGGGTAGATACGCAGTATTTT
TRBV6-4,TRBJ2-7,.,.,CASSESTYYFSSYEQYF,TGTGCCAGCAGCGAGTCCACCTACTACTTCTCATCCTACGAGCAGTACTTC
TRBV9,TRBJ2-1,.,.,CASSVDTPSYNEQFF,TGTGCCAGCAGTGTCGACACCCCCTCCTACAATGAGCAGTTCTTC
TRBV9,TRBJ1-4,.,.,CASSVGGRTNEKLFF,TGTGCCAGCAGCGTAGGAGGGCGCACTAATGAAAAACTGTTTTTT